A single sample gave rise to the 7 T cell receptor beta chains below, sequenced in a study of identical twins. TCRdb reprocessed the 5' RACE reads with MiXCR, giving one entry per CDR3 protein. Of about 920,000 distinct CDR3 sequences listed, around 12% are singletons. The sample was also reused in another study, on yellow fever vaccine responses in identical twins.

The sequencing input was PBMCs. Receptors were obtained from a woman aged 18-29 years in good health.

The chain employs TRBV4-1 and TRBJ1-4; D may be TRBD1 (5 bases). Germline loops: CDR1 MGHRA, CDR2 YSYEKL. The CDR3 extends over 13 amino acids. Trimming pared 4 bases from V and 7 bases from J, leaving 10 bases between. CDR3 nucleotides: TGCGCCAGCAGCCGTGGACAAACTGAAAAACTGTTTTTT. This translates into CASSRGQTEKLFF.

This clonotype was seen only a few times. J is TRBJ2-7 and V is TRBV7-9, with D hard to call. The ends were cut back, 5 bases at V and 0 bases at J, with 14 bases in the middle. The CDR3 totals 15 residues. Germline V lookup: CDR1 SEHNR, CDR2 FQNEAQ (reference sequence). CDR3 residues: CASSAPGWISYEQYF. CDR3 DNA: TGTGCCAGCAGCGCCCCCGGTTGGATCTCCTACGAGCAGTACTTC.

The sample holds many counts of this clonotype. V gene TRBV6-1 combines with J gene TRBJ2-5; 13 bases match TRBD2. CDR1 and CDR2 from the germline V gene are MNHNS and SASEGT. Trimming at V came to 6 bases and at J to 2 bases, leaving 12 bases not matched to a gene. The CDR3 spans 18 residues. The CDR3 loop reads CASSQTSGGAMGQETQYF. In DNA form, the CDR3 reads TGTGCCAGCAGCCAAACTAGCGGGGGGGCCATGGGTCAAGAGACCCAGTACTTC.

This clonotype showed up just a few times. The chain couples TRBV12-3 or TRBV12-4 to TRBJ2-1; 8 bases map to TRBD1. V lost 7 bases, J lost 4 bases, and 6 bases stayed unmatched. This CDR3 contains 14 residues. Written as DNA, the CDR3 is TGTGCCAGCAAGGGACAGGTACATTACAATGAGCAGTTCTTC. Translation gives CASKGQVHYNEQFF.

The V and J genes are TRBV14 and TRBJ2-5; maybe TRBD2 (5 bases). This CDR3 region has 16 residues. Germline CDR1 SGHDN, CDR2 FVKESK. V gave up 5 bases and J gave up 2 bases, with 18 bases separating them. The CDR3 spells CASSNISPSGQETQYF. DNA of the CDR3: TGTGCCAGCAGCAACATAAGCCCCAGCGGTCAAGAGACCCAGTACTTC.

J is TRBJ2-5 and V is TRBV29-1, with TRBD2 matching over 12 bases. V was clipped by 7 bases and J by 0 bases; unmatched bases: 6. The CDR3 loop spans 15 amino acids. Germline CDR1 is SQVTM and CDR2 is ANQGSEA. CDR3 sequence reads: CSAGLAGMYQETQYF. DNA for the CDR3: TGCAGCGCCGGACTAGCGGGGATGTACCAAGAGACCCAGTACTTC.

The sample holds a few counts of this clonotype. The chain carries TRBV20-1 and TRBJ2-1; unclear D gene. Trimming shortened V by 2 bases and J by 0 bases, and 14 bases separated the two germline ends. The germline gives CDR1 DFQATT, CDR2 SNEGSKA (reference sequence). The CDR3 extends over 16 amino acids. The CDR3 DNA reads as TGCAGTGCTAGATTTCCCACACGTGGCTCCTACAATGAGCAGTTCTTC. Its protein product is CSARFPTRGSYNEQFF.